The sequence of this TCR beta chain was determined in a study of CD4 and CD8 cells across lung adenocarcinoma regions (dated by TCRdb to 2017 to 2018). In terms of the full investigation: The study compared tumor centers with tumor margins to examine intratumor heterogeneity of the T cell receptor repertoire.

Donors were patients with localized lung adenocarcinoma, a subtype of non-small cell lung cancer. Samples were obtained from the centers of localized lung adenocarcinomas. For TCR repertoire analysis, CD8+ T cells from tumor tissue were profiled separately from CD4+ T cells. Relative to germline, V is 6 bases shorter and J is 0 bases shorter, with 11 bases between their ends. The CDR3 starts with the cysteine, ends with the phenylalanine, and has 14 residues. Only the CDR3 region is kept as DNA, spanning 42 bases read in frame from base 1. CDR1 and CDR2 are drawn from the germline V gene: MNHNS, SASEGT. Regarding this clonotype: Its antigen is not yet known. There are no base qualities to consult, and no much larger clone falls within one base.

Library preparation employed PCR. Sequencing relied on a HiSeq X Ten. The raw public reads went through TCRdb reprocessing: fastp at Q25, MiXCR clone calling, in-frame beta chains kept. Every distinct CDR3 protein forms one entry, paired with its most common genes and DNA. Counted in this sample were about 7,600 distinct CDR3 sequences; under 50% of them appeared once. The ten largest clones add up to just under 97% of the sample. The sequence came from a male donor with lung adenocarcinoma. The CD4 and CD8 labels of this study may be unreliable. Rearrangement joined TRBV6-1 to TRBJ1-1; the D gene is possibly TRBD1, with 5 bases matching. The sample taken for sequencing was CD8+ T cells from the center of a lung tumor. The cell subset or site label on this specimen signifies: tumor center region. Read as DNA, the sequence is TGTGCCAGCAGCCTCGACAGAGTGAACACTGAAGCTTTCTTT. Its protein is CASSLDRVNTEAFF.